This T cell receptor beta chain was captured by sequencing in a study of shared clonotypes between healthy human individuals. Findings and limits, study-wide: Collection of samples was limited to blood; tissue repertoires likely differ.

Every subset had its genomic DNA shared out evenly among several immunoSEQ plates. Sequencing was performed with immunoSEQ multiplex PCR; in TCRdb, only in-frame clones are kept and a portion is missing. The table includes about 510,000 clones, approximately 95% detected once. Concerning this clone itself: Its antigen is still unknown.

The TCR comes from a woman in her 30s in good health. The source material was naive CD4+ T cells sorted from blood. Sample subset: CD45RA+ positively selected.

The chain's CDR3 is CASSLTSPLGRLRDTLAGYEQYF. In DNA form, the CDR3 reads TGCGCCAGCAGCTTGACATCCCCCCTCGGACGCCTCAGGGACACTTTGGCGGGATACGAGCAGTACTTC. V gene TRBV5-1 combines with J gene TRBJ2-7, with D possibly called TRBD1 or TRBD2 (6 bases each). Deletions cut 1 base from V and 4 bases from J, with 39 bases between. CDR3 length: 23 amino acids. In germline, CDR1 is SGHRS, CDR2 YFSETQ.